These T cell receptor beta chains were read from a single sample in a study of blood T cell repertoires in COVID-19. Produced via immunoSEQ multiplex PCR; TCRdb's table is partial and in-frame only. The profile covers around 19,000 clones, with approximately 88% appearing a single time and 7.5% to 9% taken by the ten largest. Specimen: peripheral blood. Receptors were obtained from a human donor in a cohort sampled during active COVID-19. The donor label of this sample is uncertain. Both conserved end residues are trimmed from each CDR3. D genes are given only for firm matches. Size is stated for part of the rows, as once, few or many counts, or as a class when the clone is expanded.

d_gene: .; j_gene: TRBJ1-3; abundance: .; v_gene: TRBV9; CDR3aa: ASSVRDSGNTIY
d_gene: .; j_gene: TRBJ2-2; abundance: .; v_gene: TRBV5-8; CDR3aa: ASSSRTAWNTGELF
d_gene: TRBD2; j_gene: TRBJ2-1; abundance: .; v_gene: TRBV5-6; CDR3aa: ASSLPGLAGREQF
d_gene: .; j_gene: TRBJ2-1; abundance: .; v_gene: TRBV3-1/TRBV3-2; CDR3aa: ASSQGGAGARNEQF
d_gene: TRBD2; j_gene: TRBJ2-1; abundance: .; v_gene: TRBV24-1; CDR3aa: ATSDSLAGGRLNEQF
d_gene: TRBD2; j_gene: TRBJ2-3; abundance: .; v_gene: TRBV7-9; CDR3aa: ASSQPGLAFSDTQY
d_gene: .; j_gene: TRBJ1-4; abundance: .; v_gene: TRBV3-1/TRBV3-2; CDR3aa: ASSQATGTNEKLF
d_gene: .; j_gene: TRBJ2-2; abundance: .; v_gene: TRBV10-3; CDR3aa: AISESRGRHDAGELF
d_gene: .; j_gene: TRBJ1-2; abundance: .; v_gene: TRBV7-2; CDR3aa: ASRERANYGYT
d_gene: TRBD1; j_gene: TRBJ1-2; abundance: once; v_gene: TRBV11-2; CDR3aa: ASSSIRQGALRGYT
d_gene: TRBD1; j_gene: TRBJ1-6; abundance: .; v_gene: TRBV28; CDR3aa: ASSFDRGQNNSPLH
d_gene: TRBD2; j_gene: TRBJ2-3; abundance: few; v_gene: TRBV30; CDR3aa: AFGGESTDTQY
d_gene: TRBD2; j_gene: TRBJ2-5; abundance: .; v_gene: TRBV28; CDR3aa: ASGTSGTQETQY
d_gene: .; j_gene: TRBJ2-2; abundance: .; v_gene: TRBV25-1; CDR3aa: ASSAITGELF
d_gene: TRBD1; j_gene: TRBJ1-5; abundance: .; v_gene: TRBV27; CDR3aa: ASSLTGDVSNQPQH
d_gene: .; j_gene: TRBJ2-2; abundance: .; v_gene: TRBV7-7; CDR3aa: ASSLEPEAYTGELF
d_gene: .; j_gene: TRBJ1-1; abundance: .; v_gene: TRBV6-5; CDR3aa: ASSVEQFTEAF
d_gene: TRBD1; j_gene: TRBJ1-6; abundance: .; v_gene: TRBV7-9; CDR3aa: ASSLGTGGDSPLH
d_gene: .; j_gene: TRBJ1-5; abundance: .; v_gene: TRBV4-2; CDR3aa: ASSQDGAQPQH
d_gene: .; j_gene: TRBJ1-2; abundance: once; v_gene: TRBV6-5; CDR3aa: ASRFSLSGGYT
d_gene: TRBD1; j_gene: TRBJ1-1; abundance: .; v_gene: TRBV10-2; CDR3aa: ASRYKTRQGANTEAF
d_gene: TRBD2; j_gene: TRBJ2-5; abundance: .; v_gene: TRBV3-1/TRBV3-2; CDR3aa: ASSHSGRARETQY
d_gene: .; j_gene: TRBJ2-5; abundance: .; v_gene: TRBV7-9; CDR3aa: ASSQGVETQY
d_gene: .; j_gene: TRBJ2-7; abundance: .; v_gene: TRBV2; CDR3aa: ASRLEGAKEQY
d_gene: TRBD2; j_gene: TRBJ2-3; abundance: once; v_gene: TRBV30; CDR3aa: AWTGTSKRPDTQY
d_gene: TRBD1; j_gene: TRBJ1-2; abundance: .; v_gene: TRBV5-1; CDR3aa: ASSTEGAWGYT
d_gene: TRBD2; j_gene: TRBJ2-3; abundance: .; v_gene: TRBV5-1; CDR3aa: ASSAPGLAGGVRDTQY
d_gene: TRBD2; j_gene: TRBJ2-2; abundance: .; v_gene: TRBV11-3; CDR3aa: ASSSGLAGQTGELF
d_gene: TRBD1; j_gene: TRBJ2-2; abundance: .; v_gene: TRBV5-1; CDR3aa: ASSWGQGKAGELF
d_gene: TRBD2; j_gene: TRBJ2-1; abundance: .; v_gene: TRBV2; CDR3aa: ASSSSGRAGEQF
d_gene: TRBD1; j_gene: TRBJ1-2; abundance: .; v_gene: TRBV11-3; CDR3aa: ASSARQGVVDYGYT
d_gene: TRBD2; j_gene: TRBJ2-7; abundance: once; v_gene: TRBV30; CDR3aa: AWRVGSGMLY
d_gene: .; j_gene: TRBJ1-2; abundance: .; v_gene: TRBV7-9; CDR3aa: ASSLGSGQNRGYT
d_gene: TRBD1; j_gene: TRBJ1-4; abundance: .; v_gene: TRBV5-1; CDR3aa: ASSLGQGHNEKLF
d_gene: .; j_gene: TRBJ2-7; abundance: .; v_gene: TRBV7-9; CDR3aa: ASSPRKSGGYEQY